One sample yielded the 12 T cell receptor beta chains listed below, sequenced in a study of blood T cells in healthy people across ages. A second PCR of about 7 to 11 cycles used a sample-barcoded 5' primer and a J-beta primer mix. TCRdb recomputed calls from the 5' RACE reads with MiXCR, one row per CDR3 protein. The sample records 380,000 or so distinct CDR3 sequences, roughly half being singletons. The source material was blood. Receptors originate from a man in his sixties in good health.

The rearrangement joins TRBV24-1 to TRBJ2-3, with D tentatively TRBD2 (6 bases). The CDR3 is made up of 14 amino acids. Trimming left V 4 bases short and J 10 bases short, with 17 bases between. Germline loops: CDR1 KGHDR, CDR2 SFDVKD. CDR3 sequence (DNA): TGTGCCACCAGTGACCAACGGGCCATAGCGGCGCAGTATTTT. Translating it yields CATSDQRAIAAQYF.

This clonotype was seen a handful of times. J is TRBJ2-7 and V is TRBV6-6, with D tentatively TRBD1 or TRBD2 (5 bases each). The CDR3 runs 14 residues. The ends were cut back, 5 bases at V and 6 bases at J, with 17 bases in the middle. The germline CDR1 and CDR2 sequences are MNHNY and SVGAGI (reference sequence). In DNA, the CDR3 is TGTGCCAGCAGTCCTTGGGACGGCTCGAGCGAGCAGTACTTC. Protein product: CASSPWDGSSEQYF.

J is TRBJ2-5 and V is TRBV4-2, with 10 bases fitting TRBD2. The CDR3 has 18 residues. Germline V gene data show CDR1 as LGHNA and CDR2 as YNFKEQ. Unmatched junction bases numbered 19, after V lost 1 base and J lost 11 bases. The CDR3 loop is CASSQGGLAGVLENEQYF. For the CDR3, the DNA is TGTGCCAGCAGCCAAGGTGGGCTAGCGGGAGTCCTTGAGAATGAGCAGTACTTC.

On this clonotype itself: One junction end does not reproduce the germline sequence, and a read error may be involved. The chain has TRBV4-3 and TRBJ2-5; TRBD1 aligns across 8 bases. The CDR3 has 19 amino acids. The germline V gene encodes CDR1 LGHNA and CDR2 YSLEER. As DNA, the CDR3 is TGCGCCAGCGGCCACTCCTCCTCTCGGCAGGGGGCACCGTCAGAGACCCAGTACTTC. It is translated as CASGHSSSRQGAPSETQYF.

This clonotype has just a few counts. This chain connects TRBV29-1 to TRBJ1-1; D is unclear. The V end was cut by 5 bases, the J end by 7 bases, with 14 bases between. Germline V gene data show CDR1 as SQVTM and CDR2 as ANQGSEA. This CDR3 is 12 amino acids long. The CDR3 DNA follows: TGCAGCGTTAACCGGGCCGGGAATGAAGCTTTCTTT. It yields the protein CSVNRAGNEAFF. Filled out from reference TRBV29-1 and TRBJ1-1, the complete variable domain reads SAVISQKPSRDICQRGTSLTIQCQVDSQVTMMFWYRQQPGQSLTLIATANQGSEATYESGFVIDKFPISRPNLTFSTLTVSNMSPEDSSIYLCSVNRAGNEAFFGQGTRLTVV.

DNA for the CDR3: TGCGCCAGCAGTGAGTCCGTCGGCACTGAAGCTTTCTTT. Translation: CASSESVGTEAFF. The chain has TRBV10-2 and TRBJ1-1; D remains unclear. The germline V and J ends were trimmed by 0 bases and 4 bases, with 6 bases remaining between them. The CDR3 length is 13 residues. Germline values: CDR1 WSHSY, CDR2 SAAADI.

A few counts support this clonotype. This chain joins TRBV4-3 and TRBJ2-1; the D is unclear. The CDR3 contains 15 residues. Trimming pared 3 bases from V and 7 bases from J, leaving 16 bases between. Germline CDR1 is LGHNA and CDR2 is YSLEER. The CDR3 reads CASSQDQTATNEQFF. As DNA, the CDR3 is TGCGCCAGCAGCCAGGACCAAACGGCAACTAATGAGCAGTTCTTC.

This clonotype was detected only a few times. The chain joins TRBV27 to TRBJ2-5; D may match TRBD1 or TRBD2 (5 bases each). The germline V gene has CDR1 MNHEY and CDR2 SMNVEV (reference sequence). The CDR3 runs 14 residues. V was trimmed by 2 bases and J by 11 bases, leaving 18 bases between them. The CDR3 coding sequence is TGTGCCAGCAGTTTAAAAATAGATGGGGGAGAGCAGTACTTC. It codes for CASSLKIDGGEQYF.

In its sample, this clonotype was seen once. The rearrangement uses TRBV4-2 and TRBJ2-1, with D perhaps TRBD2 (5 bases). The J call may be wrong; the DNA end is better matched by TRBJ2-7. Germline CDR1 LGHNA, CDR2 YNFKEQ. The CDR3 runs 15 residues. DNA of the CDR3: TGTGCCAGCAGCCAAGGGTGGGCAGGAGGCTACGAGCAGTACTTC. Its translation: CASSQGWAGGYEQYF.

This clonotype was observed a few times. The chain carries TRBV29-1 and TRBJ2-7; D might be TRBD1 or TRBD2, each matching 5 bases. Germline V gives CDR1 SQVTM, CDR2 ANQGSEA. The length of the CDR3 is 14 residues. V was shortened by 4 bases and J by 7 bases, with 20 bases between the two germline ends. The CDR3 protein is CSVAGPRGRNEQYF. CDR3 sequence (DNA): TGCAGCGTTGCGGGACCCCGGGGTCGGAATGAGCAGTACTTC.

The chain recombines TRBV28 with TRBJ2-1, with 9 nucleotides matching TRBD1. V was pared by 8 bases and J by 4 bases, with 12 bases of the junction left unmatched. The CDR3 sequence is 16 residues long. CDR1 and CDR2 (germline): MDHEN, SYDVKM. In DNA, the CDR3 is TGTGCCAGCTGCTGGGGGGGACAGGGACGTTACAATGAGCAGTTCTTC. The encoded protein is CASCWGGQGRYNEQFF. Combining the CDR3 with reference TRBV28 and TRBJ2-1 gives the whole variable domain DVKVTQSSRYLVKRTGEKVFLECVQDMDHENMFWYRQDPGLGLRLIYFSYDVKMKEKGDIPEGYSVSREKKERFSLILESASTNQTSMYLCASCWGGQGRYNEQFFGPGTRLTVL.

This clonotype was counted at least ten times. The rearrangement joins TRBV7-9 to TRBJ2-1, with D hard to call. The V end was cut by 7 bases, the J end by 4 bases, with 8 bases between. The germline gives CDR1 SEHNR, CDR2 FQNEAQ (reference sequence). The CDR3 contains 12 residues. The DNA of the CDR3 is TGTGCCAGCACCCTAGGGTACAATGAGCAGTTCTTC. Amino acids: CASTLGYNEQFF.